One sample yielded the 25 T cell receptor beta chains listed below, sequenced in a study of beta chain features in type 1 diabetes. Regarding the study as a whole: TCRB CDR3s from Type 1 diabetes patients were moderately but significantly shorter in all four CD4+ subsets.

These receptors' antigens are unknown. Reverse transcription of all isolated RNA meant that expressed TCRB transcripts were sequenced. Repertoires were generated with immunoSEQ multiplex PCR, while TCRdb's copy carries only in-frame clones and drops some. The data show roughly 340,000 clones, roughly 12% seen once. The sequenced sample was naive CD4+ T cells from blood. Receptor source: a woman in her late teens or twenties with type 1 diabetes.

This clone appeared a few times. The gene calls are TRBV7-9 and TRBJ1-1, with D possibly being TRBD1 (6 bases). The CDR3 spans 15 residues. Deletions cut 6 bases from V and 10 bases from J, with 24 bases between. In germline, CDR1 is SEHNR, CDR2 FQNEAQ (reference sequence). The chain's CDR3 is CASRASGRVGQRAFF. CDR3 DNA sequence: TGTGCCAGCAGGGCGAGTGGAAGGGTGGGACAAAGAGCTTTCTTT.

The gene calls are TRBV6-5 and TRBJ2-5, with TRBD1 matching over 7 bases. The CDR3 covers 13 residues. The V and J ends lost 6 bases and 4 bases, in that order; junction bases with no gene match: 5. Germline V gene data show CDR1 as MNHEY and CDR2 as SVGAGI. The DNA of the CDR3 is TGTGCCAGCAGGATACAGGGGTCAGAGACCCAGTACTTC. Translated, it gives CASRIQGSETQYF.

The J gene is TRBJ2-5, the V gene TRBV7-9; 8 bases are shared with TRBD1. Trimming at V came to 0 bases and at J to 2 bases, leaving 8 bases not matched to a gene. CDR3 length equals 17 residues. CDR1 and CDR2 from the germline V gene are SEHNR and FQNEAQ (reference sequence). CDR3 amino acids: CASSLAPTGGFQETQYF. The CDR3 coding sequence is TGTGCCAGCAGCTTAGCCCCAACAGGGGGTTTTCAAGAGACCCAGTACTTC.

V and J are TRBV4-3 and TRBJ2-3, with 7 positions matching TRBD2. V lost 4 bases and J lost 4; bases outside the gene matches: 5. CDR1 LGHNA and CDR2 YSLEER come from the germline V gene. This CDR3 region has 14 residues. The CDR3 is CASSPRAGADTQYF. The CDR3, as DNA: TGCGCCAGCAGCCCCCGGGCGGGGGCAGATACGCAGTATTTT.

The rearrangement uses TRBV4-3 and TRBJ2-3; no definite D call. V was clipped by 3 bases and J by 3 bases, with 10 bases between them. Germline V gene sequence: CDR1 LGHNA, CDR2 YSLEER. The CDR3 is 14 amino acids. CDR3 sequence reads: CASSQGFGTDTQYF. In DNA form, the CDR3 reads TGCGCCAGCAGCCAGGGCTTTGGGACAGATACGCAGTATTTT.

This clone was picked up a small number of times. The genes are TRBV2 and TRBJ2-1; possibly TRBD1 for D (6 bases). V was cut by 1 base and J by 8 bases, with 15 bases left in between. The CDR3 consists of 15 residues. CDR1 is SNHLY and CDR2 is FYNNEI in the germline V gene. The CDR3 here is CASSEETGLFDEQFF. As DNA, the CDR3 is TGTGCCAGCAGTGAAGAAACAGGGTTATTCGATGAGCAGTTCTTC.

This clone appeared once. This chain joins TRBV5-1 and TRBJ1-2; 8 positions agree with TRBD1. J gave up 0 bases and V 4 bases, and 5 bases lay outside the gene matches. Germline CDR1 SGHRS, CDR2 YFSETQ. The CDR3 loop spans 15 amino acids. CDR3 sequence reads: CASSQDRAANYGYTF. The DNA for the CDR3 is TGCGCCAGCAGCCAGGACAGGGCAGCTAACTATGGCTACACCTTC.

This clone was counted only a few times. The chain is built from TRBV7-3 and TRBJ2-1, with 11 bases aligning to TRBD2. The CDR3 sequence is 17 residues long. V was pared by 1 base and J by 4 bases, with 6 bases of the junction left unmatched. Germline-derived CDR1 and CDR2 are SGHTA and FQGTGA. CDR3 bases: TGTGCCAGCAGCTTAAGCGGTCTAGCGGGAGGATACAATGAGCAGTTCTTC. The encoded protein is CASSLSGLAGGYNEQFF.

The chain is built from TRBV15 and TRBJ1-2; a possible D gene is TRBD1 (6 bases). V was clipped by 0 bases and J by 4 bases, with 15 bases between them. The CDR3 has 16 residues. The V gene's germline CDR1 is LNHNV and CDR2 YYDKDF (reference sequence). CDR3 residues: CATSRDRGTVVYGYTF. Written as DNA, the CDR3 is TGTGCCACCAGCAGAGATAGGGGGACCGTGGTCTATGGCTACACCTTC.

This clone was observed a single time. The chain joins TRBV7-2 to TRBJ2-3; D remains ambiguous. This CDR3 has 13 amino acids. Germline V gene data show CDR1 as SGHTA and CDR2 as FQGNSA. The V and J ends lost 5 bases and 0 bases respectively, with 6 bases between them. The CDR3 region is CASSADSTDTQYF. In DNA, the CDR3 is TGTGCCAGCAGCGCGGATAGCACAGATACGCAGTATTTT. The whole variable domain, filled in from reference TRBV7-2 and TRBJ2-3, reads GAGVSQSPSNKVTEKGKDVELRCDPISGHTALYWYRQSLGQGLEFLIYFQGNSAPDKSGLPSDRFSAERTGGSVSTLTIQRTQQEDSAVYLCASSADSTDTQYFGPGTRLTVL.

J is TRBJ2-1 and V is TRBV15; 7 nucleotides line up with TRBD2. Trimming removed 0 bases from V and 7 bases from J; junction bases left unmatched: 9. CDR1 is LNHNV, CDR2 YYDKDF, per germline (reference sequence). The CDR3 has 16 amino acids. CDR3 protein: CATSRDYSGRVNEQFF. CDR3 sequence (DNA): TGTGCCACCAGCAGAGATTATAGCGGGCGTGTAAATGAGCAGTTCTTC.

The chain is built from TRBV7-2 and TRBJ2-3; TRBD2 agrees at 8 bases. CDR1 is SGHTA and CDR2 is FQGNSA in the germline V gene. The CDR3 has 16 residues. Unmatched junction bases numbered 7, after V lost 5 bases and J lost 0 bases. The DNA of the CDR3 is TGTGCCAGCAGCCCCGTTAGCGGGACTAGCACAGATACGCAGTATTTT. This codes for CASSPVSGTSTDTQYF.

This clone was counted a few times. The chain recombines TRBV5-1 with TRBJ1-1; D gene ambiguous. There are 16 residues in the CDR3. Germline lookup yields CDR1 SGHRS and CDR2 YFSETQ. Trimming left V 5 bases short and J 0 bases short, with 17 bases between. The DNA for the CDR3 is TGCGCCAGCAGTCCGAGTCGGTCTCCCATGAACACTGAAGCTTTCTTT. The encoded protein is CASSPSRSPMNTEAFF.

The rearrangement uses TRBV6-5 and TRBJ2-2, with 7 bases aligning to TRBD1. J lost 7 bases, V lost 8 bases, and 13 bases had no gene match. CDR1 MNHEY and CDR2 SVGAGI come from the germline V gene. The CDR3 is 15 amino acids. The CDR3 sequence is CASQPGTALNGELFF. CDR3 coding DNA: TGTGCCAGCCAGCCCGGGACAGCCCTGAACGGGGAGCTGTTTTTT.

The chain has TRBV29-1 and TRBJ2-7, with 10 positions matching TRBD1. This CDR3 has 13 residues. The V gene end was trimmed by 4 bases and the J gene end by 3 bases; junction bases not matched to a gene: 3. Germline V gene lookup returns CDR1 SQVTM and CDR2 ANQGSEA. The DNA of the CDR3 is TGCAGCGTTGGAGGGACAGGGGTCTACGAGCAGTACTTC. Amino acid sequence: CSVGGTGVYEQYF.

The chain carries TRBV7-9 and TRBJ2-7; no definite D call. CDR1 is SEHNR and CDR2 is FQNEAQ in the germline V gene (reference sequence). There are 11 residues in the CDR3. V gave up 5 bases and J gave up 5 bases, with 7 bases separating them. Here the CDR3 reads CASSTADEQYF. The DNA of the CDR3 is TGTGCCAGCAGCACCGCGGACGAGCAGTACTTC.

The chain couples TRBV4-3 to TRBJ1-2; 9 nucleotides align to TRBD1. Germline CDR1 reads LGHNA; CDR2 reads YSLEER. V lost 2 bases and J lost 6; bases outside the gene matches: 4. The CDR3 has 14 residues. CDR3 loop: CASSQSRTGDGYTF. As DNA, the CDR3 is TGCGCCAGCAGCCAATCAAGGACAGGGGATGGCTACACCTTC.

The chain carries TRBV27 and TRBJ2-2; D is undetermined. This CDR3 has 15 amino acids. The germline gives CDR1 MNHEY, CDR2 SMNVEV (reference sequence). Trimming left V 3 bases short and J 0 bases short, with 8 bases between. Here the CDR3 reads CASSFMLANTGELFF. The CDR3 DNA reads TGTGCCAGCAGTTTCATGCTAGCGAACACCGGGGAGCTGTTTTTT.

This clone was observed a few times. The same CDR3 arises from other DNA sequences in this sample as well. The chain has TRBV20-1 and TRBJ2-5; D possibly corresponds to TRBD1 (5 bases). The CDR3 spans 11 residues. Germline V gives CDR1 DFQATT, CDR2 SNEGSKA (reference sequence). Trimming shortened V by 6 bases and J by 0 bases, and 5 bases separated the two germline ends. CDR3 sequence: CSATDQETQYF. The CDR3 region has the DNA TGCAGTGCGACAGACCAAGAGACCCAGTACTTC.

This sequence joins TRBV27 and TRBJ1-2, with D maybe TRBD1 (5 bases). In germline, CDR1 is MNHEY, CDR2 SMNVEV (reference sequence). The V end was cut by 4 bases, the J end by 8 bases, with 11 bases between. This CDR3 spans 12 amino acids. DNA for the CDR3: TGTGCCAGCAGTTCGAGTTGGGGCGGCTACACCTTC. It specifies CASSSSWGGYTF.

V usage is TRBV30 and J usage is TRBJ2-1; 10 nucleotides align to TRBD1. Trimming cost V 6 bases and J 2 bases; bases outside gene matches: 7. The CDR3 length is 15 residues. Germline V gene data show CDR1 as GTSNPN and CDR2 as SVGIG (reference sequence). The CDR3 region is CACLTGGTAYNEQFF. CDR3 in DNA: TGTGCCTGCCTGACAGGGGGCACGGCCTACAATGAGCAGTTCTTC. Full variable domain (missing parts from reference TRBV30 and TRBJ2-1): SQTIHQWPATLVQPVGSPLSLECTVEGTSNPNLYWYRQAAGRGLQLLFYSVGIGQISSEVPQNLSASRPQDRQFILSSKKLLLSDSGFYLCACLTGGTAYNEQFFGPGTRLTVL.

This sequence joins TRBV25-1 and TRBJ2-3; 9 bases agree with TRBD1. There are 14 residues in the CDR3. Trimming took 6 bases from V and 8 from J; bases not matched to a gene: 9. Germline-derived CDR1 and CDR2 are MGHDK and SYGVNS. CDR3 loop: CASSLTGGDGTQYF. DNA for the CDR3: TGTGCCAGCAGCCTCACAGGGGGCGATGGTACGCAGTATTTT.

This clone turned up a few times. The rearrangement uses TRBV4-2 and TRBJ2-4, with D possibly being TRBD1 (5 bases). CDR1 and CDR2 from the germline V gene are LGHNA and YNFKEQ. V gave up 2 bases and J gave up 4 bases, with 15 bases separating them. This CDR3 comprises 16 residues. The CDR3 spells CASSQPPDQGKNIQYF. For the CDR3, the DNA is TGTGCCAGCAGCCAACCCCCCGACCAGGGAAAAAACATTCAGTACTTC.

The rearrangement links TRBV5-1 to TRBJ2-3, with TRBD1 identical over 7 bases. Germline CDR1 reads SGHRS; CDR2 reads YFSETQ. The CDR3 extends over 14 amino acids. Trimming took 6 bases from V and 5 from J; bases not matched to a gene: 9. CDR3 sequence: CASTIQGNGDTQYF. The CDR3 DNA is TGCGCCAGCACTATACAGGGGAATGGAGATACGCAGTATTTT.

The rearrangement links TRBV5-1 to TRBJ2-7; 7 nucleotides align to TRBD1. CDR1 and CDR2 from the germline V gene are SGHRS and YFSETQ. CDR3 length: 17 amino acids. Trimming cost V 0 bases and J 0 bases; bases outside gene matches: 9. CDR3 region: CASSLEGARLGSYEQYF. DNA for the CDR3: TGCGCCAGCAGCTTGGAGGGGGCGCGGCTCGGCTCCTACGAGCAGTACTTC. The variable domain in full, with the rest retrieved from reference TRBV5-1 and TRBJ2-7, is KAGVTQTPRYLIKTRGQQVTLSCSPISGHRSVSWYQQTPGQGLQFLFEYFSETQRNKGNFPGRFSGRQFSNSRSEMNVSTLELGDSALYLCASSLEGARLGSYEQYFGPGTRLTVT.